This TCR beta chain was recorded in a study of cytomegalovirus exposure and HLA in healthy donors. Germline CDR1 reads SGHRS; CDR2 reads YFSETQ. V dropped 2 bases and J dropped 5 bases, with 10 bases sitting between them. CDR3 length equals 13 residues. This clone was found once. The study ran its PCR with 60 Vbeta and 13 Jbeta primers. Only in-frame clones appear in the TCRdb table, and some are missing; sequencing was by immunoSEQ multiplex PCR. The profile shows roughly 140,000 clones, about 80% of them singletons. The clonotype originates from a woman in her sixties in good health and CMV-seropositive. Sequenced: PBMCs. J is TRBJ1-1 and V is TRBV5-1; perhaps TRBD1 as D (6 bases). This chain's CDR3 is CASSFGRGTEAFF. The CDR3 nucleotides are TGCGCCAGCAGCTTCGGCAGGGGTACTGAAGCTTTCTTT.